Only one count was recorded for the clone carrying this T cell receptor beta chain. Its antigen is not known. V lost 0 bases, J lost 3 bases, and 12 bases lay in between. Looked up from germline, CDR1 is MNHEY and CDR2 is SMNVEV (reference sequence). The CDR3 is 15 amino acids. This entry belongs to a study of OX40 agonist ivuxolimab in advanced cancers. Sequenced by immunoSEQ multiplex PCR; TCRdb stores in-frame clones only, minus some. The table has some 67,000 clones, over 75% seen once; the top ten hold roughly 5%. Study-wide results and limits: Doses of 0.1 to 3.0 mg/kg were accompanied by clonal expansion of CD4+ and CD8+ blood T cells by week 6.

This sequence was found in an adult with an advanced solid tumor such as melanoma, head and neck, liver or kidney cancer. Sequencing was performed on CD4+ or CD8+ T cells sorted from blood, taken in a trial of the OX40 agonist ivuxolimab. This chain links TRBV27 with TRBJ2-7; D may be TRBD2 (6 bases). As DNA, the CDR3 is TGTGCCAGCAGTTTATCTAGCGGAACGATCTACGAGCAGTACTTC. Amino acid sequence: CASSLSSGTIYEQYF.